A selection of T cell receptor beta chains follows, all from one sample in a study of cytomegalovirus exposure and HLA in healthy donors. Using immunoSEQ multiplex PCR, the repertoire was profiled, and TCRdb retains in-frame clones only, with some absent. The table lists roughly 190,000 clones, about nine tenths of them singletons, with 1% to 1.5% in the top ten. The sequenced sample consisted of PBMCs. Source of these receptors: a man under 40 in good health and CMV-seronegative. The CDR3 runs from the conserved cysteine through the conserved F or W. The D gene is left open where the match is weak. The size field is filled for only some rows; it gives once, few, many or a size class.

15 | TRBD1 | - | TRBJ2-5 | TRBV5-4 | CASRLRDRGQETQYF | TGTGCCAGCAGACTCCGGGACAGGGGACAAGAGACCCAGTACTTC
15 | - | - | TRBJ1-5 | TRBV15 | CATSRVRRGNQPQHF | TGTGCCACCAGCAGAGTGCGACGGGGCAATCAGCCCCAGCATTTT
13 | - | - | TRBJ2-5 | TRBV6-6 | CASSYPQEETQYF | TGTGCCAGCAGTTACCCCCAAGAGGAGACCCAGTACTTC
14 | - | once | TRBJ1-2 | TRBV2 | CASSVSGQNYGYTF | TGTGCCAGCAGTGTATCTGGACAGAACTATGGCTACACCTTC
14 | - | - | TRBJ2-3 | TRBV15 | CAIRGQTSTDAQYF | TGTGCCATACGGGGGCAGACTAGCACAGATGCGCAGTATTTT
16 | TRBD2 | - | TRBJ2-3 | TRBV5-1 | CASSSGTSSSPDTQYF | TGCGCCAGCAGCTCCGGGACTAGTTCCTCCCCAGATACGCAGTATTTT
12 | - | once | TRBJ1-5 | TRBV7-9 | CASSPGNQPQHF | TGTGCCAGCAGCCCGGGGAATCAGCCCCAGCATTTT
14 | - | few | TRBJ1-1 | TRBV7-2 | CASSREGDNTEAFF | TGTGCCAGCAGCCGTGAGGGGGATAACACTGAAGCTTTCTTT
14 | TRBD2 | - | TRBJ2-7 | TRBV5-4 | CASSPREGLYEQYF | TGTGCCAGCAGCCCGCGGGAGGGCCTCTACGAGCAGTACTTC
16 | TRBD2 | - | TRBJ2-1 | TRBV18 | CASSPPGSGAYNEQFF | TGTGCCAGCTCACCACCGGGAAGCGGGGCGTACAATGAGCAGTTCTTC
14 | - | - | TRBJ1-2 | TRBV11-2 | CASSLVRGQGGYTF | TGTGCCAGCAGCTTAGTAAGGGGCCAAGGGGGCTACACCTTC
18 | TRBD2 | - | TRBJ2-7 | TRBV28 | CASSPPYGTSGRRYEQYF | TGTGCCAGCAGTCCCCCTTACGGGACTAGCGGGAGGCGCTACGAGCAGTACTTC
16 | - | - | TRBJ1-2 | TRBV28 | CASSFGSYQGNYGYTF | TGTGCCAGCAGTTTTGGGAGCTACCAGGGGAACTATGGCTACACCTTC
14 | - | - | TRBJ1-2 | TRBV28 | CASSPQGPNYGYTF | TGTGCCAGCAGCCCCCAGGGCCCGAACTATGGCTACACCTTC